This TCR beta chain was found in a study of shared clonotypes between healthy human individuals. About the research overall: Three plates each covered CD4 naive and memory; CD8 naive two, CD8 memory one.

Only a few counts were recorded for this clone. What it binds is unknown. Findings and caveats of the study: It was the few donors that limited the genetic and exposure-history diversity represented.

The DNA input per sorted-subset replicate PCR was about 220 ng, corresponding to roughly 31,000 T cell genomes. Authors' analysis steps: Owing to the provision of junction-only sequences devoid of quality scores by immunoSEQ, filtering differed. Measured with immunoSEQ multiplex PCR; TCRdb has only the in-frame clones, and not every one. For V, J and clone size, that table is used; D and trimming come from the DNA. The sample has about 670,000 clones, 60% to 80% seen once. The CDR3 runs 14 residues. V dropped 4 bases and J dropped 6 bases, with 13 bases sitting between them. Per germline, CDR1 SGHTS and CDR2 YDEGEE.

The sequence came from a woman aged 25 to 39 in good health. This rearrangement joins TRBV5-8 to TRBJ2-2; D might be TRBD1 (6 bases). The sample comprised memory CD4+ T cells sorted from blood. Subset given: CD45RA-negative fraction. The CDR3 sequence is CASSHRDRAGELFF. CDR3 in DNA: TGTGCCAGCAGCCACAGGGATAGGGCCGGGGAGCTGTTTTTT.